This T cell receptor beta chain was captured by sequencing in a study of T cell changes during pregnancy in multiple sclerosis. Profiling relied on immunoSEQ multiplex PCR, and the TCRdb table lists in-frame clones only, not all of them. The data contain 70,000 to 80,000 clones, 85% to 95% of them singletons. V was pared by 4 bases and J by 13 bases, with 12 bases between. The CDR3 runs to 11 residues. Per germline, CDR1 MNHEY and CDR2 SMNVEV (reference sequence). J is TRBJ2-3 and V is TRBV27, with D perhaps TRBD1 (6 bases). This TCR was sampled from a female donor with multiple sclerosis, enrolled in a pregnancy study. Sample: peripheral blood, taken in the first trimester of pregnancy. CDR3 DNA sequence: TGTGCCAGCAGTTGGCCTCCAGGGGAGTATTTT. The encoded protein is CASSWPPGEYF.